In its sample, the clone carrying this TCR beta chain was seen once. Antigen specificity is unknown. This sample was included in a study of T-cell memory formation after mild COVID-19. The study, taken as a whole, reports: Day 15 to 85 contracting clones showed balanced CD4/CD8; day 15 to 37 expanders favored CD4+.

Using its own MiXCR run on the 5' RACE reads, TCRdb lists one record per CDR3 protein. Of around 420,000 distinct CDR3 sequences in the sample, 20% to 25% were seen once. Trimming stripped 1 base from V and 3 bases from J, with 13 bases between. This CDR3 has 15 amino acids. Per germline, CDR1 SGHDT and CDR2 YYEEEE. The gene calls are TRBV5-6 and TRBJ1-1; TRBD1 might be the D (6 bases). Material for sequencing was PBMCs or a T cell subset sorted from them (not recorded which). The source of this sequence is an adult woman who had mild COVID-19 (a few samples of this study predate the infection). Cell type and time point are not known. Written as DNA, the CDR3 is TGTGCCAGCAGCTTGTATGAGGGGGGGTACACTGAAGCTTTCTTT. This sequence encodes CASSLYEGGYTEAFF.